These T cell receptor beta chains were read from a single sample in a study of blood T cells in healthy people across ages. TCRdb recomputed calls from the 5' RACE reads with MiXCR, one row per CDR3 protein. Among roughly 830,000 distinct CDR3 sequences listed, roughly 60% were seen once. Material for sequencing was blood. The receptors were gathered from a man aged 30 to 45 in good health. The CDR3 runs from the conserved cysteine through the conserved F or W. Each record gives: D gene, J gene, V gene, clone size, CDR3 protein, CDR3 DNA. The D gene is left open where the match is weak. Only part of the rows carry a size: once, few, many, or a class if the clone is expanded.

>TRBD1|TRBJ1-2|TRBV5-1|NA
CASSRHDRGDGYTF
TGCGCCAGCAGCAGACACGACAGGGGGGATGGCTACACCTTC
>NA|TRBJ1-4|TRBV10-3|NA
CAISGKKGTFGGEKLFF
TGTGCCATCAGTGGCAAAAAGGGGACCTTCGGGGGTGAAAAACTGTTTTTT
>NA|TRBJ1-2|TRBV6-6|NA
CASSPSPGGQNYGYTF
TGTGCCAGCAGCCCCTCGCCCGGAGGACAGAACTATGGCTACACCTTC
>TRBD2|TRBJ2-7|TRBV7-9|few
CASSPLGGGIYEQYF
TGTGCCAGCAGCCCGCTAGGCGGGGGGATCTACGAGCAGTACTTC
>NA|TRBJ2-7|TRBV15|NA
CATSRVRDRAYEQYF
TGTGCCACCAGCAGAGTCCGGGACCGAGCCTACGAGCAGTACTTC
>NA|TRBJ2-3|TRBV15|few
CATSRNGDTQYF
TGTGCCACCAGCAGAAACGGTGATACGCAGTATTTT
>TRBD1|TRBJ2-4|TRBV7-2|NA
CASSSTGDTYF
TGTGCCAGCAGCTCCACAGGGGACACGTACTTC
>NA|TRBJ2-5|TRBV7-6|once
CASSLGIGSETQYF
TGTGCCAGCAGCTTAGGGATCGGGAGCGAGACCCAGTACTTC
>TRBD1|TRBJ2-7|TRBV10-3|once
CAISETGGSYEQYF
TGTGCCATCAGTGAGACAGGGGGCTCCTACGAGCAGTACTTC
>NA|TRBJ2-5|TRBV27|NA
CASSQRRGFRDIQETQYF
TGTGCCAGCAGTCAGAGGAGGGGATTCCGGGACATACAAGAGACCCAGTACTTC
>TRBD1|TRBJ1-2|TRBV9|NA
CASSGSQVRDRNYGYTF
TGTGCCAGCAGCGGGTCCCAGGTTAGGGACAGAAATTATGGCTACACCTTC
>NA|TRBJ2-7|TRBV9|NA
CASSPSGRDYEQYF
TGTGCCAGCAGCCCTTCGGGCAGGGACTACGAGCAGTACTTC
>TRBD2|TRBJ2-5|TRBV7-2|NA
CASSLTSGGIQETQYF
TGTGCCAGCAGCTTAACTAGCGGGGGGATCCAAGAGACCCAGTACTTC
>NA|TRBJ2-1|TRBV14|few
CASSPGNSRGEQFF
TGTGCCAGCAGCCCCGGGAACTCAAGGGGTGAGCAGTTCTTC
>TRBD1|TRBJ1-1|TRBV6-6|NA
CASNQNRGQAFF
TGTGCCAGCAACCAAAACAGGGGGCAAGCTTTCTTT
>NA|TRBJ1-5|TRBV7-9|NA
CASSLGVGQPQHF
TGTGCCAGCAGCCTCGGGGTTGGTCAGCCCCAGCATTTT
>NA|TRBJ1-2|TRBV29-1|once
CSVVGDYGYTF
TGCAGCGTTGTTGGGGACTATGGCTACACCTTC
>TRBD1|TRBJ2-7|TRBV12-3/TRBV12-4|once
CASRKDRGRNEQYF
TGTGCCAGCAGAAAAGACAGGGGGCGGAACGAGCAGTACTTC
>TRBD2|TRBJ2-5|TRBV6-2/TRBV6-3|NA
CASSFAGGAVETQYF
TGTGCCAGCAGTTTCGCGGGGGGAGCGGTAGAGACCCAGTACTTC